The TCR beta chain described here comes from a study of T cell repertoires in cytomegalovirus infection. Across the study: A matching HLA type, together with CMV infection, was signaled by public TCR beta signatures.

The germline V gene has CDR1 SGDLS and CDR2 YYNGEE. The ends lost 6 bases at V and 2 bases at J; junction bases unmatched: 7. This CDR3 comprises 14 residues. TCRdb independently ran MiXCR on the reads; one entry per CDR3 protein. This table holds fewer than 300,000 distinct CDR3 sequences, roughly 25% found once. Sequenced input: PBMCs. The receptor comes from a human donor in good health (CMV status not recorded). Some clones in this sample may be carry-over from other donors' samples. The chain employs TRBV9 and TRBJ1-1; 7 nucleotides align to TRBD1. This CDR3 reads CASTRTGANTEAFF. The CDR3 nucleotides read TGTGCCAGCACCCGGACAGGCGCCAACACTGAAGCTTTCTTT. The variable domain in full, with the rest retrieved from reference TRBV9 and TRBJ1-1, is DSGVTQTPKHLITATGQRVTLRCSPRSGDLSVYWYQQSLDQGLQFLIQYYNGEERAKGNILERFSAQQFPDLHSELNLSSLELGDSALYFCASTRTGANTEAFFGQGTRLTVV.